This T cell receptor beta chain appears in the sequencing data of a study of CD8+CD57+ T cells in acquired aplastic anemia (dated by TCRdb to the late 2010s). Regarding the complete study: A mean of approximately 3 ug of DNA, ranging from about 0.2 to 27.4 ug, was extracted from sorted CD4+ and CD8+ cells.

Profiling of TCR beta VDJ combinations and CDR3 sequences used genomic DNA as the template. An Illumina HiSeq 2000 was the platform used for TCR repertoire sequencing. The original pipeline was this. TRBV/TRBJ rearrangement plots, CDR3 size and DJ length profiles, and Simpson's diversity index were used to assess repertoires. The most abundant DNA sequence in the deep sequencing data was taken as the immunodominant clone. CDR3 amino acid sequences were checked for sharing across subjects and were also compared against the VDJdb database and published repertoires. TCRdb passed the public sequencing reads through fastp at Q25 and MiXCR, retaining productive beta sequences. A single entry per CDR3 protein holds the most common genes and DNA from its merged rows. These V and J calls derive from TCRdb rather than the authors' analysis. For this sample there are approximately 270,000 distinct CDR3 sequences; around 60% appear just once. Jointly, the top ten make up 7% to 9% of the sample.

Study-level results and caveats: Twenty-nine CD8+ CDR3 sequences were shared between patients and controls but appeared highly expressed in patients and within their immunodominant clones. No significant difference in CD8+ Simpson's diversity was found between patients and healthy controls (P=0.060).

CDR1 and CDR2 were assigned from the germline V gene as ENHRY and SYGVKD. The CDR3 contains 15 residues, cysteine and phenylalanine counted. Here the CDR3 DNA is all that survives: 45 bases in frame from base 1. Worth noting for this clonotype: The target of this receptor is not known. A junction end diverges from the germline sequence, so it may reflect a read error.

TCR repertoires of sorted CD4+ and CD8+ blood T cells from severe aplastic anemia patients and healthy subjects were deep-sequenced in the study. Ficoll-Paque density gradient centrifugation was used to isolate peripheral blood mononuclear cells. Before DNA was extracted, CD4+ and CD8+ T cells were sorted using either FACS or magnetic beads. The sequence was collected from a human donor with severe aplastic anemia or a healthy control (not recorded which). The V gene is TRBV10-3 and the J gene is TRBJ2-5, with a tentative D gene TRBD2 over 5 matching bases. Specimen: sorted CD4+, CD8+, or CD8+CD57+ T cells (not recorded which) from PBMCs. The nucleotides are TGTGCCGTCAGTGCGGGCAGCACCTTGAGAGAGACCCAGTACTTT. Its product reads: CAVSAGSTLRETQYF.